This T cell receptor beta chain was sequenced in a study of CD8 T cells in ankylosing spondylitis. A quantitative 5'-RACE method, one with molecular barcodes, was used to make TCR beta libraries. TCRdb reprocessed the 5' RACE reads with MiXCR, giving one entry per CDR3 protein. The top ten hold about 0.49% of the sample, which has about 800,000 distinct CDR3 sequences, around 11% seen once. Germline CDR1 is SGHDT and CDR2 is YYEEEE. V lost 3 bases, J lost 2 bases, and 5 bases stayed unmatched. CDR3 length: 17 residues. Only a few counts were recorded for this clonotype. The target antigen is unknown. Findings and caveats of the study: Characteristic of ankylosing spondylitis blood, it appeared, was a TCR beta motif comprising about eight highly homologous variants. Relatively scarce in peripheral blood, disease-linked clones were CD8+. Significant enrichment of disease-linked clones was reported in matched ankylosing spondylitis synovial fluid.

The TCR originated in a male donor with ankylosing spondylitis. The V gene is TRBV5-6, the J gene TRBJ2-6; 10 bases align to TRBD1. Source material: blood, either unsorted or a sorted T cell fraction (not recorded which). DNA for the CDR3: TGTGCCAGCAGCTGGGGACAGGGGAGAACTGGGGCCAACGTCCTGACTTTC. This codes for CASSWGQGRTGANVLTF. The full variable domain, its missing parts supplied by reference TRBV5-6 and TRBJ2-6, is DAGVTQSPTHLIKTRGQQVTLRCSPKSGHDTVSWYQQALGQGPQFIFQYYEEEERQRGNFPDRFSGHQFPNYSSELNVNALLLGDSALYLCASSWGQGRTGANVLTFGAGSRLTVL.